This T cell receptor (beta chain) was found in a study of cytomegalovirus exposure and HLA in healthy donors. Looked up from germline, CDR1 is SGHRS and CDR2 is YFSETQ. Trimming shortened V by 6 bases and J by 2 bases, and 21 bases separated the two germline ends. CDR3 length: 16 amino acids. The PCR ran on 60 Vbeta and 13 Jbeta primers. Sequencing was performed with immunoSEQ multiplex PCR; in TCRdb, only in-frame clones are kept and a portion is missing. This sample yields some 150,000 clones, of which roughly 80% are seen a single time; approximately 2.7% belongs to the top ten. Points on this clone: Its antigen is as yet unknown.

Study results and caveats: Presence/absence analyses treated sequencing depth as roughly uniform across donors. Indistinguishable V segments, including TRBV6-2 and TRBV6-3, were excluded. The authors enumerated 150 to 200 TCR beta chains as linked to cytomegalovirus. Serostatus for CMV was the only available immune exposure information.

The chain joins TRBV5-1 to TRBJ2-7, with a possible D match to TRBD2 (7 bases). Input material: PBMCs. This receptor was taken from a boy aged 2 to 10 in good health and CMV-seronegative. CDR3 sequence reads: CASKQLGGAGPYEQYF. The CDR3 DNA is TGCGCCAGCAAACAACTTGGGGGGGCGGGACCCTACGAGCAGTACTTC. The whole variable domain, filled in from reference TRBV5-1 and TRBJ2-7, reads KAGVTQTPRYLIKTRGQQVTLSCSPISGHRSVSWYQQTPGQGLQFLFEYFSETQRNKGNFPGRFSGRQFSNSRSEMNVSTLELGDSALYLCASKQLGGAGPYEQYFGPGTRLTVT.